Sequencing of this T cell receptor (beta chain) was carried out in a study of blood T cell repertoires in COVID-19. Study in general: The analysed material was cDNA or gDNA that came from T cells, B-cell-depleted T cells, or PBMCs.

J gave up 7 bases and V 2 bases, and 6 bases lay outside the gene matches. Germline V lookup: CDR1 MNHEY, CDR2 SVGEGT. This CDR3 has 15 amino acids. Original methodology: Reference gene primer amplification yielded estimated nucleated cell counts. Data came from immunoSEQ multiplex PCR; TCRdb stores just in-frame clones and leaves some out. The V and J calls and clone size are taken from that table; D and trimming were inferred from the DNA. Of about 260,000 clones in the sample, about 80% are singletons; the top ten hold about 2%. The TCR was taken from a woman of 80 years or more with acute or convalescent COVID-19. The gene calls are TRBV6-2 or TRBV6-3 and TRBJ2-1, with TRBD2 matching 9 bases. The specimen sequenced was peripheral blood. CDR3 DNA sequence: TGTGCCAGCAGTTACGTGGGCGGGAGGGGGAATGAGCAGTTCTTC. It translates to CASSYVGGRGNEQFF.